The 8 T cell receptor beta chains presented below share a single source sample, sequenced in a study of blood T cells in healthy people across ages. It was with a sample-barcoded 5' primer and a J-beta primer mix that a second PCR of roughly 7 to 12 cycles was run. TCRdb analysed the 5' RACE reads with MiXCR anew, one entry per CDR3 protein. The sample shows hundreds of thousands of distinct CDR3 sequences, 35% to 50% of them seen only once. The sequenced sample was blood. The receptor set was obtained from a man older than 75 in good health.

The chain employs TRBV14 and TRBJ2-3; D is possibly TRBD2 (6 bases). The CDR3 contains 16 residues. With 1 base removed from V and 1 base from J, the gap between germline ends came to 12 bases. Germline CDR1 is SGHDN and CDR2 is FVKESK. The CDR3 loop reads CASSQVPIAGTDTQYF. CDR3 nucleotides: TGTGCCAGCAGCCAAGTGCCGATAGCGGGCACAGATACGCAGTATTTT.

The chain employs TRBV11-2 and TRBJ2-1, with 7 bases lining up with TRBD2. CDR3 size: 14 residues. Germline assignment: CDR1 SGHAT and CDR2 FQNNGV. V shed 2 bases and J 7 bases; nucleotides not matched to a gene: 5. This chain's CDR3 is CASSLLGGSNEQFF. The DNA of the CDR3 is TGTGCCAGCAGCTTACTCGGCGGGAGTAATGAGCAGTTCTTC. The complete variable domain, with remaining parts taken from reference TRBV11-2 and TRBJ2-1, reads EAGVAQSPRYKIIEKRQSVAFWCNPISGHATLYWYQQILGQGPKLLIQFQNNGVVDDSQLPKDRFSAERLKGVDSTLKIQPAKLEDSAVYLCASSLLGGSNEQFFGPGTRLTVL.

This CDR3 reads CATSDFRGSTDTQYF. The DNA of the CDR3 is TGTGCCACCAGTGATTTCAGGGGCAGCACAGATACGCAGTATTTT. This chain uses TRBV24-1 with TRBJ2-3, with a tentative D call TRBD1 (6 bases). The CDR3 runs to 15 residues. Trimming removed 1 base from V and 0 bases from J, with 7 bases in between. CDR1 and CDR2 from the germline V gene are KGHDR and SFDVKD.

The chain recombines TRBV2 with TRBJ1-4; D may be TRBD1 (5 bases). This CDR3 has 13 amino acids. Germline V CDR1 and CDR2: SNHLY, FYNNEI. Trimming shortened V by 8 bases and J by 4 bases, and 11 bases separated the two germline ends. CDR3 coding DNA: TGTGCCAGCCGGGACGGACTTAATGAAAAACTGTTTTTT. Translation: CASRDGLNEKLFF.

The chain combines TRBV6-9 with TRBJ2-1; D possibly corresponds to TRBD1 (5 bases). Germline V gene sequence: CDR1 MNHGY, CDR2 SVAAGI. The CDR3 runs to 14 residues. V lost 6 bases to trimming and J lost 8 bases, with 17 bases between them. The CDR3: CASRSRASDYEQFF. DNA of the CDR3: TGTGCCAGCAGATCCAGGGCTTCGGATTATGAGCAGTTCTTC.

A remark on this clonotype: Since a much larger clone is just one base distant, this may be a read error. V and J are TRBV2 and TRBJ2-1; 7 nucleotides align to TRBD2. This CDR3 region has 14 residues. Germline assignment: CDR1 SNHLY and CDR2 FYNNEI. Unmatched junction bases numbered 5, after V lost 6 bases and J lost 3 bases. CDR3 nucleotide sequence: TGTGCCAGCAGGGGCGGACTAGGCTACAATGAGCAGTTCTTC. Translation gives CASRGGLGYNEQFF.

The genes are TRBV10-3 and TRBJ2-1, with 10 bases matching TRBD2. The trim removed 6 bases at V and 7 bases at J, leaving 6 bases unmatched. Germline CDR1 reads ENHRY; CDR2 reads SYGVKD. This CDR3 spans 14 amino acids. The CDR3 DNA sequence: TGTGCCATCAGCCAAAGGACTAGCGGTAATGAGCAGTTCTTC. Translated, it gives CAISQRTSGNEQFF.

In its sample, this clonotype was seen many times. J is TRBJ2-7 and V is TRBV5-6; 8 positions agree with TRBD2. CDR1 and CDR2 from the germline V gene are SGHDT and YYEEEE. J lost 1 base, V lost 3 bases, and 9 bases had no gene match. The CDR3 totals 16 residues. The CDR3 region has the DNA TGTGCCAGCAGCTCCCCAGGTAGCGGGACGTCCTACGAGCAGTACTTC. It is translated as CASSSPGSGTSYEQYF.